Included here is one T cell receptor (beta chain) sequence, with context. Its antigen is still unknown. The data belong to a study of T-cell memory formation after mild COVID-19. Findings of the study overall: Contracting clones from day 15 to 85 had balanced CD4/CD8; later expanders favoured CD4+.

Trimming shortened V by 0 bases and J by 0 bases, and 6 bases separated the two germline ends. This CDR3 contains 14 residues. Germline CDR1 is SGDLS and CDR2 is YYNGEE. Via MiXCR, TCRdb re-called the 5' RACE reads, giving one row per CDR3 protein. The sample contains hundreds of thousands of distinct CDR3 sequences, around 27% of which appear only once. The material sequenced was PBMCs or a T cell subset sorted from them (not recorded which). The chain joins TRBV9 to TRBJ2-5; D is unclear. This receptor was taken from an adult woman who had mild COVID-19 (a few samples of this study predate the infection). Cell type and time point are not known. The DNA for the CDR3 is TGTGCCAGCAGCGTAGCAGTTTACCAAGAGACCCAGTACTTC. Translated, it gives CASSVAVYQETQYF.